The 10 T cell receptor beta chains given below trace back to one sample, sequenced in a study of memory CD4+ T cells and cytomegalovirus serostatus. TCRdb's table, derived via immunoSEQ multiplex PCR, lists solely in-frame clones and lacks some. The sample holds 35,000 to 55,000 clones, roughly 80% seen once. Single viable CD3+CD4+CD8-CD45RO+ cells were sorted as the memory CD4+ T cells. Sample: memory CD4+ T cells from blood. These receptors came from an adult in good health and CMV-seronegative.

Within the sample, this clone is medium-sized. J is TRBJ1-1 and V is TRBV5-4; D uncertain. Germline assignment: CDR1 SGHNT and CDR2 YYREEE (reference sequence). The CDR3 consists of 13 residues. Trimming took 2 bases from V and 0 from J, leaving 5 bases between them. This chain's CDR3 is CASSFSMNTEAFF. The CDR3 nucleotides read TGTGCCAGCAGCTTTTCGATGAACACTGAAGCTTTCTTT.

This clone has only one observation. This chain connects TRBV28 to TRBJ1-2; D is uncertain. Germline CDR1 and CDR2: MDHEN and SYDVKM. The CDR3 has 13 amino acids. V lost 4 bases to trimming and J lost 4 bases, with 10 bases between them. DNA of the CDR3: TGTGCCAGCAGTTCGAACCCACGCTATGGCTACACCTTC. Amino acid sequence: CASSSNPRYGYTF.

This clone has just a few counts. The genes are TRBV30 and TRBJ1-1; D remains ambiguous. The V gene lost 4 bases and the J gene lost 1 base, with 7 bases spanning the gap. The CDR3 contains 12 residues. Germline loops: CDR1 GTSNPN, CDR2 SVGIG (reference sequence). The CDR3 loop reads CAWTMENTEAFF. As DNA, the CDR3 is TGTGCCTGGACAATGGAGAACACTGAAGCTTTCTTT. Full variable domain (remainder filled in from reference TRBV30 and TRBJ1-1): SQTIHQWPATLVQPVGSPLSLECTVEGTSNPNLYWYRQAAGRGLQLLFYSVGIGQISSEVPQNLSASRPQDRQFILSSKKLLLSDSGFYLCAWTMENTEAFFGQGTRLTVV.

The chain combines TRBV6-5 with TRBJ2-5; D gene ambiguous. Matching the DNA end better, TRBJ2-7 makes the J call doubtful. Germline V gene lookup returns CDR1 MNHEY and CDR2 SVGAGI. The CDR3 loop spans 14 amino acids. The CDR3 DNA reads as TGTGCCCAGAGCCAGCGCCTCCATTTCTACGAGCAGTACTTC. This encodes CAQSQRLHFYEQYF.

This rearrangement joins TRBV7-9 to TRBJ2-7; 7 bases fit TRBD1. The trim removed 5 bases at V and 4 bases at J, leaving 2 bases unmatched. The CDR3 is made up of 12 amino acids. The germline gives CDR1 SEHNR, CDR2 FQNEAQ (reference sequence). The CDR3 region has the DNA TGTGCCAGCAGCCAACAGGGGTACGAGCAGTACTTC. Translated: CASSQQGYEQYF.

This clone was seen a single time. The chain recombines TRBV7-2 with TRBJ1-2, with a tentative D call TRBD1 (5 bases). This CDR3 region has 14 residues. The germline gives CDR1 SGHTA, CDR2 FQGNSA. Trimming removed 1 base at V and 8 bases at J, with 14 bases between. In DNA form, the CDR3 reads TGTGCCAGCAGCTTAGACGGGACGGTCGAAGGCTACACCTTC. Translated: CASSLDGTVEGYTF.

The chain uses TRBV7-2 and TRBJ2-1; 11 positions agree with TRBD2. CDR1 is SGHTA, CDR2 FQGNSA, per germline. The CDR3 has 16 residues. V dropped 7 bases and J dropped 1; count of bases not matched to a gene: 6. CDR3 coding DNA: TGTGCCAGCAACCTACTAGCGGGGGCTTCCTACAATGAGCAGTTCTTC. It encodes CASNLLAGASYNEQFF. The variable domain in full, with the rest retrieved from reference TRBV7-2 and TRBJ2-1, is GAGVSQSPSNKVTEKGKDVELRCDPISGHTALYWYRQSLGQGLEFLIYFQGNSAPDKSGLPSDRFSAERTGGSVSTLTIQRTQQEDSAVYLCASNLLAGASYNEQFFGPGTRLTVL.

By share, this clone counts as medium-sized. CDR3 DNA: TGTGCCAGCAGAGTTGACAGGGGGAACACTGAAGCTTTCTTT. Protein sequence: CASRVDRGNTEAFF. The chain recombines TRBV2 with TRBJ1-1; 8 bases are shared with TRBD1. The CDR3 spans 14 residues. Germline CDR1 and CDR2: SNHLY and FYNNEI. With 6 bases clipped from V and 1 base from J, the junction kept 4 bases outside the gene matches. Supplemented by reference TRBV2 and TRBJ1-1, the full variable domain reads EPEVTQTPSHQVTQMGQEVILRCVPISNHLYFYWYRQILGQKVEFLVSFYNNEISEKSEIFDDQFSVERPDGSNFTLKIRSTKLEDSAMYFCASRVDRGNTEAFFGQGTRLTVV.

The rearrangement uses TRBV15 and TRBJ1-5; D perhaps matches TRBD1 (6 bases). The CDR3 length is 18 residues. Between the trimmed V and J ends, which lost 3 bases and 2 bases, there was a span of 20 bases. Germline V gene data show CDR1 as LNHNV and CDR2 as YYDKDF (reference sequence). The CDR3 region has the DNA TGTGCCACCAGCAGTGATCCGTGGGGGGCGCGGGGCAATCAGCCCCAGCATTTT. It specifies CATSSDPWGARGNQPQHF.

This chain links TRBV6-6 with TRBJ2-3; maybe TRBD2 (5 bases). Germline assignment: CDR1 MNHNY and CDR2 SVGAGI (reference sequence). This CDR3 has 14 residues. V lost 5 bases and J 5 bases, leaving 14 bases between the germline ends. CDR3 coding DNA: TGTGCCAGCAGTCGGGGTTTATCGGGAGATACGCAGTATTTT. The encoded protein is CASSRGLSGDTQYF.